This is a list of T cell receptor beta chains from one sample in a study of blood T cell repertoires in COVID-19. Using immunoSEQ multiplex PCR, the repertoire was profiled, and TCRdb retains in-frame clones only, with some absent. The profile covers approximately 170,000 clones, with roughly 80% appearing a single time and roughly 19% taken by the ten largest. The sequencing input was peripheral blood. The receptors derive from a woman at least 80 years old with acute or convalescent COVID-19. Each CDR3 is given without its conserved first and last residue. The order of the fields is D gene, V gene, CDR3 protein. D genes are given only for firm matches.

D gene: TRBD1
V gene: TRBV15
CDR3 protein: ATSANRGLGGYT

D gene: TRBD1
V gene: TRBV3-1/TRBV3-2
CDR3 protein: ASSQEAGTGGHGYT

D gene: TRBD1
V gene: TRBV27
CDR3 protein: ASSFRGRETQY

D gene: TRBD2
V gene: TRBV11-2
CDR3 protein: ASSLLILAGSYNEQF

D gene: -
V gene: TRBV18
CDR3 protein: ASSPGHGAGNTIY

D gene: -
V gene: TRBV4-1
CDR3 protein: ASSQDIWAGAGSYT

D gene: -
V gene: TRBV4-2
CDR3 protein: ASSQDGSVIKETQY

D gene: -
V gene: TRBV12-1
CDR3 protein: ASSFPFLTPNADEQY

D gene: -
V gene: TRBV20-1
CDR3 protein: SASSYDRFFYEQY

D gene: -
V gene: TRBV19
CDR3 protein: ASSIQRSTDTQY

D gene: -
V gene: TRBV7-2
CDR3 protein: ASSLRLVAVSYNEQF

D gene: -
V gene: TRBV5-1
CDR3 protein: ASRPTGVWEQY

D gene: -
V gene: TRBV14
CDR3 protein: ASSQVRGNSPLH